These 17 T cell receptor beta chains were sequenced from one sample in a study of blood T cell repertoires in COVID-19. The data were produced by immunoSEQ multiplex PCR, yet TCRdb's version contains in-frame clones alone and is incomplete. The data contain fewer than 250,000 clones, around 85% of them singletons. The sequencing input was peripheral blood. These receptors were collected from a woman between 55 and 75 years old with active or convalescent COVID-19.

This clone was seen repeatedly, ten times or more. The CDR3, as DNA: TGTGCCAGCTCACTAGGGGGGGTCGGCTACGAGCAGTACGTC. Amino acids: CASSLGGVGYEQYV. The chain recombines TRBV18 with TRBJ2-7, with D possibly matching TRBD2 (7 bases). Germline V gives CDR1 KGHSH, CDR2 LQKENI. V was trimmed by 4 bases and J by 3 bases, leaving 13 bases between them. The CDR3 is made up of 14 amino acids.

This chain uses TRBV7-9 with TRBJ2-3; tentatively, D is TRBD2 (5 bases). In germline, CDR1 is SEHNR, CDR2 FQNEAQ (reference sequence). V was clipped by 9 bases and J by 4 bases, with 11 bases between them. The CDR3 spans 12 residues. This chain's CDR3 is CASMGAADTQYF. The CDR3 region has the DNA TGTGCCAGTATGGGAGCGGCAGATACGCAGTATTTT. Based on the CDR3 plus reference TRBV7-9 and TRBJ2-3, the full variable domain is DTGVSQNPRHKITKRGQNVTFRCDPISEHNRLYWYRQTLGQGPEFLTYFQNEAQLEKSRLLSDRFSAERPKGSFSTLEIQRTEQGDSAMYLCASMGAADTQYFGPGTRLTVL.

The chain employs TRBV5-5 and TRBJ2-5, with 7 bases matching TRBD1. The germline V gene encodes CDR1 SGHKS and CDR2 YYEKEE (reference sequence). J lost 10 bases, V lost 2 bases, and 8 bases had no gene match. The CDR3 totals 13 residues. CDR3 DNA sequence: TGTGCCAGCAGCTTAGACAGGGATGAGGGCCAGTACTTC. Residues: CASSLDRDEGQYF. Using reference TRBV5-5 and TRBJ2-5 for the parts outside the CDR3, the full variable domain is DAGVTQSPTHLIKTRGQQVTLRCSPISGHKSVSWYQQVLGQGPQFIFQYYEKEERGRGNFPDRFSARQFPNYSSELNVNALLLGDSALYLCASSLDRDEGQYFGPGTRLLVL.

The CDR3 loop reads CASRGTGGYSGGELFF. The CDR3 DNA follows: TGTGCCAGCAGGGGGACAGGGGGCTATTCTGGCGGGGAGCTGTTTTTT. V gene TRBV27 combines with J gene TRBJ2-2, with 12 bases aligning to TRBD1. The junction had 9 bases not matched to a gene; V was cut back by 6 bases and J by 7 bases. The CDR3 covers 16 residues. Germline V gives CDR1 MNHEY, CDR2 SMNVEV (reference sequence).

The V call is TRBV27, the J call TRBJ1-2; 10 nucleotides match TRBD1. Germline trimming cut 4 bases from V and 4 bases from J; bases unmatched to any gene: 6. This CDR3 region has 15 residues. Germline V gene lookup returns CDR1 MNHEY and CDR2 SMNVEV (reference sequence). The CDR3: CASSSQDRGSYGYTF. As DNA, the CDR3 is TGTGCCAGCAGTTCCCAGGACAGGGGGTCCTATGGCTACACCTTC.

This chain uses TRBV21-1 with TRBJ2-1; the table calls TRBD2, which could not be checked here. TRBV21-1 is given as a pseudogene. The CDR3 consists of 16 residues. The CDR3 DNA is TGTGCCAGCAGCAAAACTAGCGGGAGGACCTACAATGAGCAGTTCTTC. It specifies CASSKTSGRTYNEQFF.

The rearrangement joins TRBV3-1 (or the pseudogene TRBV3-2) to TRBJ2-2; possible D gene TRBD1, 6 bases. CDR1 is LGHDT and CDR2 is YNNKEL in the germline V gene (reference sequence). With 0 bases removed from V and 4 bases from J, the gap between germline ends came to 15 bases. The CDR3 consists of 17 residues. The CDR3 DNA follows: TGTGCCAGCAGCCAAGAATCCACCGGGACAATCACCGGGGAGCTGTTTTTT. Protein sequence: CASSQESTGTITGELFF.

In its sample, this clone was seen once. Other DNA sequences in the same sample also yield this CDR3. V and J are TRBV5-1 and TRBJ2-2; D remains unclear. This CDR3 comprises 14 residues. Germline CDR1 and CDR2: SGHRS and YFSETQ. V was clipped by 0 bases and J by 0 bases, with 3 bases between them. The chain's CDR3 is CASSLDSNTGELFF. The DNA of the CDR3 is TGCGCCAGCAGCTTGGACTCGAACACCGGGGAGCTGTTTTTT.

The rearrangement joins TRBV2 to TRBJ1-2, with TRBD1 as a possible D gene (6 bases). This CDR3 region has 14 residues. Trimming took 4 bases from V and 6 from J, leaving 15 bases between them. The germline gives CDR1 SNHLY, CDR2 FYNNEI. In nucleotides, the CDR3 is TGTGCCAGCAGTGTGGGGGCGCGAAGGAATGGCTACACCTTC. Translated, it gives CASSVGARRNGYTF.

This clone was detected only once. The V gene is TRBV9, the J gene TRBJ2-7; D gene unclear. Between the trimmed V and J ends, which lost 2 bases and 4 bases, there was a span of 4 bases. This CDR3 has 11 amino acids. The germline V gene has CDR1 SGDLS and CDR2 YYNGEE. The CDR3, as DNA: TGTGCCAGCAGCGTTCCATACGAGCAGTACTTC. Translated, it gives CASSVPYEQYF.

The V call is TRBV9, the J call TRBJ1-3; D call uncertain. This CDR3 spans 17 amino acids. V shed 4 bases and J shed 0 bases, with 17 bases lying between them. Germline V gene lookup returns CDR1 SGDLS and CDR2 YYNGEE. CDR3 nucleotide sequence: TGTGCCAGCAGCCCCGTGGGCCACATGATCTCTGGAAACACCATATATTTT. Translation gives CASSPVGHMISGNTIYF.

The CDR3 reads CASSLGGGWVAYNEQFF. The CDR3 nucleotides are TGTGCCAGCAGCTTAGGAGGCGGCTGGGTGGCCTACAATGAGCAGTTCTTC. The chain has TRBV11-2 and TRBJ2-1; D gene uncertain. CDR1 SGHAT and CDR2 FQNNGV come from the germline V gene. This CDR3 contains 17 residues. V dropped 1 base and J dropped 2 bases, with 15 bases sitting between them.

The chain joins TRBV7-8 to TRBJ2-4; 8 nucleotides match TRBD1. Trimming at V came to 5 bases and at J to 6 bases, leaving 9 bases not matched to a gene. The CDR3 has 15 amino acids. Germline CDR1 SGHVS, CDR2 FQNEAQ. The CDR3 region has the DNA TGTGCCAGCAGCGACCCAGGGGGCCGGGTAAACATTCAGTACTTC. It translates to CASSDPGGRVNIQYF.

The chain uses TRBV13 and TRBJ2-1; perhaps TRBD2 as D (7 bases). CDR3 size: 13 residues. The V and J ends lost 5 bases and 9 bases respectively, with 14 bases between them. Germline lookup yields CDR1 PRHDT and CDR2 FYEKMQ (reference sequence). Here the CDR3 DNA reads TGTGCCAGCAGCCAACTGGGGGGGCTTGAGCAGTTCTTC. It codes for CASSQLGGLEQFF.

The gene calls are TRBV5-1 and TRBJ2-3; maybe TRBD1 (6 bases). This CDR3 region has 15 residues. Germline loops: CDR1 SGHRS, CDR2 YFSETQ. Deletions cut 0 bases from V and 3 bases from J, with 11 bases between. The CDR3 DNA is TGCGCCAGCAGCTTGGATTGGGGGCTGACAGATACGCAGTATTTT. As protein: CASSLDWGLTDTQYF.

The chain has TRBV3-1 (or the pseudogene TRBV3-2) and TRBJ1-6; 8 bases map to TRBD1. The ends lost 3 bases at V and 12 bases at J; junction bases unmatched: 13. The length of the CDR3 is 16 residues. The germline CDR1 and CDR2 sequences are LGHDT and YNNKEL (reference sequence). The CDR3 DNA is TGTGCCAGCAGCCAGAACGCAGGGGGCGCGGGTCAACCCCTCCACTTT. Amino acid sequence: CASSQNAGGAGQPLHF.

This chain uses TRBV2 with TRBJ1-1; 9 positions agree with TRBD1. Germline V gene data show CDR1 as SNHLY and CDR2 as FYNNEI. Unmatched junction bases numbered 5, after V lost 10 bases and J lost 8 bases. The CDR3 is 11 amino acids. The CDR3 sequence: CAITGTGEAFF. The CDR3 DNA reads TGTGCCATCACTGGGACAGGGGAAGCTTTCTTT.